The rows below give T cell receptor beta chains drawn from one sample of a study of blood T cell repertoires in COVID-19. Clones were sequenced by immunoSEQ multiplex PCR, and TCRdb holds only the in-frame ones, with some missing. The sample yields about 190,000 clones, 70% to 90% seen once. Specimen: peripheral blood. All receptors come from a woman aged 35 to 49 who had recovered from COVID-19. Both conserved end residues are part of each CDR3. Fields, in order: V gene, D gene, clone size, J gene, CDR3 protein, CDR3 DNA. The D gene is left open where the match is weak. Clone sizes are given selectively: once, few, many, or a class where the clone is expanded.

v_gene: TRBV19; d_gene: .; abundance: .; j_gene: TRBJ2-5; CDR3aa: CATSRQEQETQYF; CDR3nt: TGTGCCACTAGTCGACAGGAACAAGAGACCCAGTACTTC
v_gene: TRBV19; d_gene: .; abundance: .; j_gene: TRBJ2-1; CDR3aa: CASSKQGFAYNEQFF; CDR3nt: TGTGCCAGTAGTAAACAGGGATTTGCCTACAATGAGCAGTTCTTC
v_gene: TRBV19; d_gene: .; abundance: .; j_gene: TRBJ2-5; CDR3aa: CASSKTAVRAETQYF; CDR3nt: TGTGCCAGCAGTAAAACCGCGGTCAGGGCGGAGACCCAGTACTTC
v_gene: TRBV19; d_gene: .; abundance: .; j_gene: TRBJ2-1; CDR3aa: CASSIRGGADHNEQFF; CDR3nt: TGTGCCAGTAGTATTAGGGGGGGGGCGGACCACAATGAGCAGTTCTTC
v_gene: TRBV30; d_gene: .; abundance: .; j_gene: TRBJ1-2; CDR3aa: CAWRQQARYGYTF; CDR3nt: TGTGCCTGGAGACAACAGGCGCGCTATGGCTACACCTTC
v_gene: TRBV7-2; d_gene: .; abundance: few; j_gene: TRBJ1-5; CDR3aa: CASHPKAGNQPQHF; CDR3nt: TGTGCCAGCCACCCTAAAGCCGGCAATCAGCCCCAGCATTTT
v_gene: TRBV18; d_gene: .; abundance: .; j_gene: TRBJ1-5; CDR3aa: CASSPRQGNQPQHF; CDR3nt: TGTGCCAGCTCACCACGGCAGGGCAATCAGCCCCAGCATTTT
v_gene: TRBV28; d_gene: .; abundance: .; j_gene: TRBJ1-1; CDR3aa: CASSYQANTEAFF; CDR3nt: TGTGCCAGCAGTTATCAAGCGAACACTGAAGCTTTCTTT
v_gene: TRBV6-5; d_gene: .; abundance: .; j_gene: TRBJ1-3; CDR3aa: CASSPAGGSGNTIYF; CDR3nt: TGTGCCAGCAGTCCCGCCGGCGGCTCTGGAAACACCATATATTTT
v_gene: TRBV29-1; d_gene: .; abundance: .; j_gene: TRBJ1-2; CDR3aa: CSVDQATYGYTF; CDR3nt: TGCAGCGTTGATCAAGCTACCTATGGCTACACCTTC
v_gene: TRBV4-2; d_gene: TRBD2; abundance: .; j_gene: TRBJ2-2; CDR3aa: CASSREGLAGVTGELFF; CDR3nt: TGTGCCAGCAGCCGAGAAGGACTAGCGGGAGTCACCGGGGAGCTGTTTTTT
v_gene: TRBV27; d_gene: TRBD2; abundance: .; j_gene: TRBJ2-5; CDR3aa: CASSLISGRETQYF; CDR3nt: TGTGCCAGCAGTTTGATTAGCGGGAGGGAGACCCAGTACTTC
v_gene: TRBV28; d_gene: .; abundance: .; j_gene: TRBJ2-7; CDR3aa: CASSLVALPYEQYF; CDR3nt: TGTGCCAGCAGTTTAGTCGCGCTTCCCTACGAGCAGTACTTC
v_gene: TRBV19; d_gene: TRBD1; abundance: .; j_gene: TRBJ1-2; CDR3aa: CASSTRTGRNYGYTF; CDR3nt: TGTGCCAGTAGTACGCGGACAGGGCGGAACTATGGCTACACCTTC
v_gene: TRBV19; d_gene: TRBD1; abundance: .; j_gene: TRBJ1-2; CDR3aa: CATNRGGYTF; CDR3nt: TGTGCGACGAACAGGGGTGGCTACACCTTC
v_gene: TRBV7-9; d_gene: TRBD1; abundance: .; j_gene: TRBJ1-4; CDR3aa: CASSSDRGANEKLFF; CDR3nt: TGTGCCAGCAGCTCCGACAGGGGGGCTAATGAAAAACTGTTTTTT
v_gene: TRBV7-9; d_gene: .; abundance: .; j_gene: TRBJ2-2; CDR3aa: CASSRPVRTIGGELFF; CDR3nt: TGTGCCAGCAGCCGCCCGGTCCGAACTATCGGCGGGGAGCTGTTTTTT
v_gene: TRBV24-1; d_gene: .; abundance: .; j_gene: TRBJ1-5; CDR3aa: CATSDRQSQPQHF; CDR3nt: TGTGCCACCAGTGACAGGCAAAGTCAGCCCCAGCATTTT
v_gene: TRBV5-1; d_gene: TRBD2; abundance: .; j_gene: TRBJ2-1; CDR3aa: CASRQGLAEDNEQFF; CDR3nt: TGCGCCAGCAGGCAGGGACTAGCGGAAGACAATGAGCAGTTCTTC
v_gene: TRBV5-6; d_gene: TRBD1; abundance: few; j_gene: TRBJ1-2; CDR3aa: CASSSRDSAYGYTF; CDR3nt: TGTGCCAGCAGCTCGCGGGACAGCGCTTATGGCTACACCTTC
v_gene: TRBV6-5; d_gene: TRBD1; abundance: .; j_gene: TRBJ1-2; CDR3aa: CASSLSFQGAYGYTF; CDR3nt: TGTGCCAGCAGCCTCTCCTTTCAGGGGGCGTATGGCTACACCTTC
v_gene: TRBV5-6; d_gene: .; abundance: .; j_gene: TRBJ1-1; CDR3aa: CASSLFGVFGGNTEAFF; CDR3nt: TGTGCCAGCAGCTTATTTGGGGTGTTCGGGGGGAACACTGAAGCTTTCTTT
v_gene: TRBV3-1/TRBV3-2; d_gene: TRBD1; abundance: .; j_gene: TRBJ1-4; CDR3aa: CASRQDRGVEKLFF; CDR3nt: TGTGCCAGCAGACAGGACAGGGGAGTTGAAAAACTGTTTTTT